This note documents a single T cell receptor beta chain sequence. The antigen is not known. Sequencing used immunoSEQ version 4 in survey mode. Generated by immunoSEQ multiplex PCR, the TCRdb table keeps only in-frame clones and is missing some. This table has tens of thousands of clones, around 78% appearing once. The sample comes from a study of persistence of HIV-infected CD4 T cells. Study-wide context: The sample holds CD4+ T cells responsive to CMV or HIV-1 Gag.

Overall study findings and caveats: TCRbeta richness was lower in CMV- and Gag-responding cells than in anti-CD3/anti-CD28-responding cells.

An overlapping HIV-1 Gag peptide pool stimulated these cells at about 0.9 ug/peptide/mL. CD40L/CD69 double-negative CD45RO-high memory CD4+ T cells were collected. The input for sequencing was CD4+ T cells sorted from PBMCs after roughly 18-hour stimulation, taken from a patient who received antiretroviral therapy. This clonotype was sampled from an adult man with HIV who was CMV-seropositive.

The CDR3 here is CASSYRQSNSPLHF. DNA of the CDR3: TGTGCCAGCAGCTACCGACAGAGCAATTCACCCCTCCACTTT. The V gene is TRBV9, the J gene TRBJ1-6; perhaps TRBD1 as D (5 bases). There are 14 residues in the CDR3. Deletions cut 4 bases from V and 7 bases from J, with 12 bases between. Germline loops: CDR1 SGDLS, CDR2 YYNGEE.